Shown below are 17 T cell receptor beta chains from a single sample sequenced in a study of cytomegalovirus exposure and HLA in healthy donors. PCR involved 60 Vbeta and 13 Jbeta primers. Assay: immunoSEQ multiplex PCR; the TCRdb copy retains only in-frame clones and omits some. The table lists under 200,000 clones, roughly 80% of them singletons, with about 0.77% in the top ten. Sequences were obtained from PBMCs. The source of these receptors is a woman between 18 and 30 years old in good health and CMV-seronegative.

The chain is built from TRBV4-1 and TRBJ2-7, with unresolved D. Germline V gene data show CDR1 as MGHRA and CDR2 as YSYEKL. This CDR3 has 14 amino acids. V was shortened by 0 bases and J by 8 bases, with 14 bases between the two germline ends. The CDR3 nucleotides read TGCGCCAGCAGCCAAGATGTGATGACTGCTAAGCAGTACTTC. Encoded protein: CASSQDVMTAKQYF.

In its sample, this clone was seen a few times. The chain couples TRBV5-4 to TRBJ2-1; TRBD1 matches 10 bases. V gave up 5 bases and J gave up 2 bases; unmatched junction bases: 7. The germline CDR1 and CDR2 sequences are SGHNT and YYREEE (reference sequence). CDR3 length: 16 residues. In nucleotides, the CDR3 is TGTGCCAGCAGACAAGACAGGGGGCTAACCTACAATGAGCAGTTCTTC. As protein: CASRQDRGLTYNEQFF. Based on the CDR3 plus reference TRBV5-4 and TRBJ2-1, the full variable domain is ETGVTQSPTHLIKTRGQQVTLRCSSQSGHNTVSWYQQALGQGPQFIFQYYREEENGRGNFPPRFSGLQFPNYSSELNVNALELDDSALYLCASRQDRGLTYNEQFFGPGTRLTVL.

V and J are TRBV6-6 and TRBJ1-5; D call uncertain. This CDR3 is built from 15 residues. The V end lost 0 bases, the J end lost 2 bases, and 8 bases lay between the germline ends. Per the germline V gene, CDR1 is MNHNY and CDR2 is SVGAGI (reference sequence). The CDR3 spells CASSYSAEGNQPQHF. In nucleotides, the CDR3 is TGTGCCAGCAGTTACTCGGCAGAGGGCAATCAGCCCCAGCATTTT.

This clone is a singleton in its sample. This chain links TRBV19 with TRBJ1-5; D uncertain. Deletions cut 6 bases from V and 3 bases from J, with 27 bases between. This CDR3 is built from 19 residues. Per germline, CDR1 LNHDA and CDR2 SQIVND (reference sequence). The CDR3: CASSPRDKGLTTNNQPQHF. DNA for the CDR3: TGTGCCAGTAGCCCCCGGGATAAGGGATTAACGACCAACAATCAGCCCCAGCATTTT.

The chain employs TRBV7-9 and TRBJ1-1; D not resolved. The germline V gene encodes CDR1 SEHNR and CDR2 FQNEAQ (reference sequence). Trimming took off 3 bases at V and 4 bases at J, with 18 bases between the two ends. The CDR3 runs to 16 residues. CDR3 sequence (DNA): TGTGCCAGCAGCTTTTCCGTCTCACATCGGGGCACTGAAGCTTTCTTT. Translation: CASSFSVSHRGTEAFF. Looking up the rest from reference TRBV7-9 and TRBJ1-1 gives the full variable domain: DTGVSQNPRHKITKRGQNVTFRCDPISEHNRLYWYRQTLGQGPEFLTYFQNEAQLEKSRLLSDRFSAERPKGSFSTLEIQRTEQGDSAMYLCASSFSVSHRGTEAFFGQGTRLTVV.

CDR3 protein: CASSLNSGQGVYQETQYF. CDR3 bases: TGTGCCAGCAGCTTAAATTCGGGACAGGGGGTTTATCAAGAGACCCAGTACTTC. J is TRBJ2-5 and V is TRBV11-2; 11 nucleotides align to TRBD1. The CDR3 has 18 amino acids. Trimming cost V 2 bases and J 2 bases; bases outside gene matches: 10. The germline V gene has CDR1 SGHAT and CDR2 FQNNGV.

This clone occurred a few times. The chain employs TRBV4-1 and TRBJ1-1; 8 bases line up with TRBD1. The CDR3 is 15 amino acids. V was pared by 1 base and J by 8 bases, with 9 bases of the junction left unmatched. CDR1 and CDR2 from the germline V gene are MGHRA and YSYEKL. The CDR3 DNA sequence: TGCGCCAGCAGCCAAGGTCACTCAGGGGGCGGAGAAGCTTTCTTT. Translated: CASSQGHSGGGEAFF.

The chain is built from TRBV6-5 and TRBJ1-1; D is perhaps TRBD1 (5 bases). CDR1 MNHEY and CDR2 SVGAGI come from the germline V gene. The V gene lost 6 bases and the J gene lost 5 bases, with 13 bases spanning the gap. The length of the CDR3 is 13 residues. CDR3 region: CASSRGGGTEAFF. For the CDR3, the DNA is TGTGCCAGCAGCCGTGGGGGGGGAACTGAAGCTTTCTTT.

The chain is built from TRBV27 and TRBJ2-7, with D possibly TRBD1 on 6 matching bases. Deletions cut 4 bases from V and 3 bases from J, with 13 bases between. Germline V CDR1 and CDR2: MNHEY, SMNVEV (reference sequence). The CDR3 has 14 residues. CDR3 nucleotides: TGTGCCAGCAGTTCCCAGGGGCAGTACTACGAGCAGTACTTC. This translates into CASSSQGQYYEQYF.

Of note for this clone: Other nucleotide sequences in the sample specify the same CDR3. CDR3 protein: CASSPSRDTNYGYTF. The CDR3 DNA is TGTGCCAGCTCACCGTCCCGGGACACCAACTATGGCTACACCTTC. This chain joins TRBV18 and TRBJ1-2, with D possibly matching TRBD1 (6 bases). V lost 3 bases to trimming and J lost 2 bases, with 13 bases between them. The germline V gene has CDR1 KGHSH and CDR2 LQKENI. The CDR3 covers 15 residues.

V usage is TRBV28 and J usage is TRBJ2-1; unclear D gene. The CDR3 totals 10 residues. CDR1 is MDHEN, CDR2 SYDVKM, per germline. Trimming pared 3 bases from V and 10 bases from J, leaving 4 bases between. The CDR3 is CASSFREQFF. The CDR3 nucleotides are TGTGCCAGCAGTTTCAGGGAGCAGTTCTTC. Full variable domain (remainder filled in from reference TRBV28 and TRBJ2-1): DVKVTQSSRYLVKRTGEKVFLECVQDMDHENMFWYRQDPGLGLRLIYFSYDVKMKEKGDIPEGYSVSREKKERFSLILESASTNQTSMYLCASSFREQFFGPGTRLTVL.

V and J are TRBV28 and TRBJ1-1, with 10 bases that match TRBD1. Germline assignment: CDR1 MDHEN and CDR2 SYDVKM. V lost 4 bases to trimming and J lost 4 bases; unmatched junction nucleotides: 6. The CDR3 has 15 amino acids. CDR3 region: CASSSPRDRGTEAFF. CDR3 sequence (DNA): TGTGCCAGCAGTTCACCCAGGGACAGGGGCACTGAAGCTTTCTTT. Based on the CDR3 plus reference TRBV28 and TRBJ1-1, the full variable domain is DVKVTQSSRYLVKRTGEKVFLECVQDMDHENMFWYRQDPGLGLRLIYFSYDVKMKEKGDIPEGYSVSREKKERFSLILESASTNQTSMYLCASSSPRDRGTEAFFGQGTRLTVV.

The V call is TRBV9, the J call TRBJ1-2, with 7 nucleotides matching TRBD1. Losses at the gene ends were 0 bases for V and 4 bases for J; bases not matched to a gene: 12. This CDR3 spans 17 amino acids. Germline CDR1 and CDR2: SGDLS and YYNGEE. The CDR3 protein is CASSVAVQGPNSYGYTF. The CDR3 bases are TGTGCCAGCAGCGTAGCAGTACAGGGGCCAAACAGCTATGGCTACACCTTC.

This clone was seen a single time. The chain couples TRBV12-5 to TRBJ2-5, with a tentative D call TRBD1 (5 bases). V was shortened by 6 bases and J by 5 bases, with 7 bases between the two germline ends. The CDR3 runs to 11 residues. From germline, CDR1 is LGHNT and CDR2 FRNRAP. As DNA, the CDR3 is TGTGCTAGTGGACACAGGGAGACCCAGTACTTC. Residues: CASGHRETQYF.

The J gene is TRBJ2-1, the V gene TRBV5-1; 8 positions agree with TRBD2. The J segment lost 8 bases and the V segment lost 0 bases, leaving 10 bases of the junction unmatched. In germline, CDR1 is SGHRS, CDR2 YFSETQ. This CDR3 is 16 amino acids long. DNA for the CDR3: TGCGCCAGCAGCTTGGTAACGGGGGGGACCGGAGATGAGCAGTTCTTC. It is translated as CASSLVTGGTGDEQFF.

The chain employs TRBV4-3 and TRBJ2-7; tentative D call: TRBD1 (6 bases). Germline-derived CDR1 and CDR2 are LGHNA and YSLEER. There are 13 residues in the CDR3. Deletions cut 5 bases from V and 7 bases from J, with 15 bases between. DNA of the CDR3: TGCGCCAGCAGCAAGTCAGGGGTTGGAGAGCAGTACTTC. Translated, it gives CASSKSGVGEQYF.

The V and J genes are TRBV9 and TRBJ1-4; possible D gene TRBD1, 5 bases. CDR1 is SGDLS, CDR2 YYNGEE, per germline. V dropped 0 bases and J dropped 7 bases, with 10 bases sitting between them. The CDR3 length is 14 residues. The DNA of the CDR3 is TGTGCCAGCAGCGTAGATTCAGGGCGTGAAAAACTGTTTTTT. Protein product: CASSVDSGREKLFF.